This T cell receptor beta chain was captured by sequencing in a study of Tregs in tolerant kidney transplant recipients. Recipients received nonmyeloablative bone marrow transplants from related graft donors, with transient mixed chimerism. The germline V gene has CDR1 SGHTA and CDR2 FQGNSA. This CDR3 spans 19 amino acids. Trimming removed 2 bases from V and 4 bases from J; junction bases left unmatched: 15. Clones were sequenced by immunoSEQ multiplex PCR, and TCRdb holds only the in-frame ones, with some missing. This sample has 50,000 or so clones, with approximately 89% found just once. The clonotype originates from a human patient who received a combined kidney and bone marrow transplant. T cells may partly derive from the graft donor. V and J are TRBV7-2 and TRBJ2-7; 12 bases are shared with TRBD2. Here the sequenced sample was CD8+ T cells from blood (PBMCs), taken 12 months after the transplant. The CDR3 coding sequence is TGTGCCAGCAGCTTAAGGGGTCAATCTAGCGGGAGGGCCAGGTACGAGCAGTACTTC. Its protein product is CASSLRGQSSGRARYEQYF.